Sequencing of this T cell receptor (beta chain) was carried out in a study of beta chain features in type 1 diabetes. Study details: There were 95 million to 110 million sorted cells examined across all samples. Regarding the study as a whole: These data did not resolve whether HLA type affects TCRB rearrangement. Shorter TCRB CDR3s, moderately but significantly so, marked every one of the four CD4+ subsets in Type 1 diabetes patients.

Markers CD45RO/CCR7/CD25/CD127/CD95/CD27 served to sort CD4+ naive, central memory, regulatory and stem cell-like memory cells. Of the isolated RNA, all was reverse transcribed, and so the sequenced material was expressed TCRB transcripts. Profiling relied on immunoSEQ multiplex PCR, and the TCRdb table lists in-frame clones only, not all of them. The sample lists just over 150,000 clones, 11% occurring once. The CDR3 extends over 18 amino acids. Trimming at V came to 4 bases and at J to 11 bases, leaving 22 bases not matched to a gene. From germline, CDR1 is SGHTA and CDR2 FQGNSA. With regard to this clone: Its matching antigen is unknown.

This sequence originates from a man aged 18-30 years in good health. The source material was central memory CD4+ T cells from blood. The chain joins TRBV7-2 to TRBJ2-1; the match to TRBD2 covers 8 bases. CDR3 loop: CASSSRPGPGTRVGKQFF. The CDR3 DNA reads TGTGCCAGCAGCTCCCGGCCGGGCCCCGGGACTAGAGTGGGGAAGCAGTTCTTC.